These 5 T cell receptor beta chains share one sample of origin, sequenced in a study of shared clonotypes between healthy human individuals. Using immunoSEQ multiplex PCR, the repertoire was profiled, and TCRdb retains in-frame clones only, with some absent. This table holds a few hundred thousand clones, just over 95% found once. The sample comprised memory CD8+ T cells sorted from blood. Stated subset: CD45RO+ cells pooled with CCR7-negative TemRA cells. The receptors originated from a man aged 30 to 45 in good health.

In DNA form, the CDR3 reads TGTGCCAGCAGGTCGGACAGGGGGCGCGGCTACACCTTC. This encodes CASRSDRGRGYTF. The chain carries TRBV6-5 and TRBJ1-2; 11 nucleotides agree with TRBD1. The CDR3 is 13 amino acids. The V segment lost 6 bases and the J segment 8 bases; nucleotides outside the gene matches: 5. Germline lookup yields CDR1 MNHEY and CDR2 SVGAGI.

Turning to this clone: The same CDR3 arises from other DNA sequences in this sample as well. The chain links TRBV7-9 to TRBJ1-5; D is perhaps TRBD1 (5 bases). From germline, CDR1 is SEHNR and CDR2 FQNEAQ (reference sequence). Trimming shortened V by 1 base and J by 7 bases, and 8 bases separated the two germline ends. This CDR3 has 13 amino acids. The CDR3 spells CASSLGGGQPQHF. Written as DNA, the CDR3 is TGTGCCAGCAGCTTAGGGGGGGGGCAGCCCCAGCATTTT.

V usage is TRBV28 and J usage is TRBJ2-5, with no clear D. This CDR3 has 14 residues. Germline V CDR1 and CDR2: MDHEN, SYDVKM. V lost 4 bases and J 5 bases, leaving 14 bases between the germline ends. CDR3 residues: CASSWTEPRETQYF. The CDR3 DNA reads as TGTGCCAGCAGTTGGACGGAGCCCCGCGAGACCCAGTACTTC.

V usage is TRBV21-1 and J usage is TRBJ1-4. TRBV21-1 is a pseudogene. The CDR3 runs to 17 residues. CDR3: CASSSPPSGEGNEKLFF. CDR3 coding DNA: TGTGCCAGCAGCTCCCCACCATCGGGGGAGGGTAATGAAAAACTGTTTTTT.

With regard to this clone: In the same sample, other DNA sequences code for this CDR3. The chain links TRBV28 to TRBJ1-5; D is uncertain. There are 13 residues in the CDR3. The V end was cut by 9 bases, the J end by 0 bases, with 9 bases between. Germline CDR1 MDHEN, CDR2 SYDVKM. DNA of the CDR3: TGTGCCAGTAGAGGAAATAGCAATCAGCCCCAGCATTTT. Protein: CASRGNSNQPQHF. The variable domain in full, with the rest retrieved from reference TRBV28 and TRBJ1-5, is DVKVTQSSRYLVKRTGEKVFLECVQDMDHENMFWYRQDPGLGLRLIYFSYDVKMKEKGDIPEGYSVSREKKERFSLILESASTNQTSMYLCASRGNSNQPQHFGDGTRLSIL.